These 27 T cell receptor beta chains were sequenced from one sample in a study of blood T cell repertoires in COVID-19. The protocol was immunoSEQ multiplex PCR, while the TCRdb copy is restricted to in-frame clones and leaves out a portion. This sample has some 190,000 clones, with roughly 76% found just once. The sample taken for sequencing was peripheral blood. These receptors all stem from a woman aged 50 to 60 with active or convalescent COVID-19.

This clone appeared a few times. This chain links TRBV6-2 or TRBV6-3 with TRBJ1-1, with 7 bases fitting TRBD1. Germline CDR1 is MNHEY and CDR2 is SVGEGT. V shed 6 bases, J shed 1 base, and the junction held 11 bases outside the gene matches. This CDR3 contains 16 residues. The CDR3 reads CASSDRIGTENTEAFF. The CDR3, as DNA: TGTGCCAGCAGCGACCGGATCGGGACAGAGAACACTGAAGCTTTCTTT.

This sequence joins TRBV4-1 and TRBJ2-5, with D perhaps matching TRBD2 (5 bases). From germline, CDR1 is MGHRA and CDR2 YSYEKL. The V and J ends lost 0 bases and 4 bases respectively, with 9 bases between them. The CDR3 loop spans 14 amino acids. CDR3 nucleotides: TGCGCCAGCAGCCAAGATGAGGGCGGAGAGACCCAGTACTTC. Translating it yields CASSQDEGGETQYF.

This clone showed up just once. The chain uses TRBV6-1 and TRBJ2-2; a possible D gene is TRBD1 (6 bases). CDR3 length: 17 residues. Trimming shortened V by 0 bases and J by 4 bases, and 15 bases separated the two germline ends. CDR1 MNHNS and CDR2 SASEGT come from the germline V gene. The CDR3 nucleotides are TGTGCCAGCAGTGAAGCGCTGCCCTACAGGGCCACCGGGGAGCTGTTTTTT. Translated: CASSEALPYRATGELFF.

The chain employs TRBV6-6 and TRBJ2-7, with D perhaps matching TRBD1 (6 bases). In germline, CDR1 is MNHNY, CDR2 SVGAGI (reference sequence). Deletions cut 7 bases from V and 5 bases from J, with 15 bases between. The CDR3 has 13 residues. The DNA for the CDR3 is TGTGCCAGCAATTGGGGGCGCGTGAACGAGCAGTACTTC. It codes for CASNWGRVNEQYF.

This clone came up once. The chain links TRBV6-5 to TRBJ1-3; D may be TRBD1 (5 bases). Germline assignment: CDR1 MNHEY and CDR2 SVGAGI. The V end lost 4 bases, the J end lost 3 bases, and 13 bases lay between the germline ends. The CDR3 totals 15 residues. CDR3 sequence: CASSSPNRSGNTIYF. The CDR3 DNA sequence: TGTGCCAGCAGTTCCCCAAACAGGAGTGGAAACACCATATATTTT.

The V call is TRBV30, the J call TRBJ1-1; no clear D. Trimming removed 0 bases at V and 11 bases at J, with 13 bases between. The CDR3 is 12 residues long. From germline, CDR1 is GTSNPN and CDR2 SVGIG (reference sequence). CDR3 loop: CAWSVPRRTAFF. The CDR3 nucleotides read TGTGCCTGGAGTGTCCCCCGCAGAACGGCTTTCTTT.

CDR3 region: CAISESGAHRGEQYF. Here the CDR3 DNA reads TGTGCCATCAGTGAGTCCGGGGCCCATCGGGGGGAGCAGTACTTC. V is TRBV10-3 and J is TRBJ2-7, with D possibly TRBD2 on 6 matching bases. V lost 0 bases and J lost 7, with 16 bases in between. Germline V gives CDR1 ENHRY, CDR2 SYGVKD. The CDR3 covers 15 residues.

The chain links TRBV12-3 or TRBV12-4 to TRBJ1-5; the D is unclear. The length of the CDR3 is 13 residues. Between the trimmed V and J ends, which lost 2 bases and 1 base, there was a span of 3 bases. The CDR3 is CASSLQSNQPQHF. The CDR3 DNA follows: TGTGCCAGCAGTTTACAGAGCAATCAGCCCCAGCATTTT.

The chain carries TRBV28 and TRBJ1-4; the D is unclear. The CDR3 has 18 amino acids. The V gene lost 3 bases and the J gene lost 0 bases, with 17 bases spanning the gap. From germline, CDR1 is MDHEN and CDR2 SYDVKM. The CDR3 DNA sequence: TGTGCCAGCAGTTTTCAAGCGGGCCGCAGGACAACTAATGAAAAACTGTTTTTT. Translation gives CASSFQAGRRTTNEKLFF.

The V gene is TRBV4-3, the J gene TRBJ1-2, with 7 positions matching TRBD1. Germline lookup yields CDR1 LGHNA and CDR2 YSLEER. The CDR3 consists of 17 residues. J lost 4 bases, V lost 3 bases, and 14 bases had no gene match. The CDR3 sequence is CASSQTLRTGSSYGYTF. CDR3 sequence (DNA): TGCGCCAGCAGCCAGACCCTACGGACAGGTTCCTCCTATGGCTACACCTTC.

V is TRBV28 and J is TRBJ1-2, with a possible D match to TRBD1 (5 bases). With 8 bases removed from V and 8 bases from J, the gap between germline ends came to 18 bases. Per germline, CDR1 MDHEN and CDR2 SYDVKM. The length of the CDR3 is 13 residues. CDR3 DNA: TGTGCCAGCGGGCCCTTGGGGGGGAACGGCTACACCTTC. Its protein product is CASGPLGGNGYTF.

This clone has only one observation. The chain couples TRBV9 to TRBJ1-1, with a possible D match to TRBD1 (5 bases). V was pared by 4 bases and J by 4 bases, with 17 bases between. The length of the CDR3 is 15 residues. CDR1 and CDR2 from the germline V gene are SGDLS and YYNGEE. Here the CDR3 reads CASSSTGGGSTEAFF. CDR3 nucleotides: TGTGCCAGCAGCTCAACCGGCGGGGGGAGCACTGAAGCTTTCTTT.

J is TRBJ2-1 and V is TRBV29-1; 9 bases agree with TRBD2. Germline values: CDR1 SQVTM, CDR2 ANQGSEA. The V segment lost 5 bases and the J segment 5 bases; nucleotides outside the gene matches: 7. This CDR3 region has 14 residues. The CDR3 sequence: CSVYAGGGHNEQFF. The DNA for the CDR3 is TGCAGCGTTTACGCGGGAGGGGGCCACAATGAGCAGTTCTTC.

This sequence joins TRBV4-3 and TRBJ2-2; tentatively, D is TRBD2 (5 bases). The ends were cut back, 1 base at V and 5 bases at J, with 5 bases in the middle. There are 13 residues in the CDR3. CDR1 is LGHNA and CDR2 is YSLEER in the germline V gene. For the CDR3, the DNA is TGCGCCAGCAGCCAAGGAGGGACCGGGGAGCTGTTTTTT. It translates to CASSQGGTGELFF.

This chain uses TRBV4-2 with TRBJ1-2; the D is unclear. V lost 5 bases and J 8 bases, leaving 12 bases between the germline ends. This CDR3 spans 12 amino acids. The V gene's germline CDR1 is LGHNA and CDR2 YNFKEQ. CDR3 sequence reads: CASSSRGRGYTF. CDR3 DNA sequence: TGTGCCAGCAGCTCCCGTGGGAGGGGCTACACCTTC.

The chain links TRBV4-2 to TRBJ1-1, with D maybe TRBD1 (5 bases). V lost 3 bases, J lost 4 bases, and 12 bases lay in between. Germline V gives CDR1 LGHNA, CDR2 YNFKEQ. This CDR3 contains 14 residues. CDR3 bases: TGTGCCAGCAGCCAGGACACTATCGGCACTGAAGCTTTCTTT. Protein sequence: CASSQDTIGTEAFF.

The chain has TRBV30 and TRBJ1-3; D is uncertain. There are 14 residues in the CDR3. V was shortened by 4 bases and J by 2 bases, with 12 bases between the two germline ends. Germline values: CDR1 GTSNPN, CDR2 SVGIG (reference sequence). The CDR3 DNA sequence: TGTGCCTGGATCCGAGGTTTTCCTGGAAACACCATATATTTT. This sequence encodes CAWIRGFPGNTIYF.

V usage is TRBV2 and J usage is TRBJ2-7; D not certain. V was trimmed by 5 bases and J by 7 bases, leaving 12 bases between them. The germline V gene has CDR1 SNHLY and CDR2 FYNNEI. This CDR3 comprises 12 residues. The CDR3 DNA sequence: TGTGCCAGCAGTTGGGCCTCCGGAGAGCAGTACTTC. Its translation: CASSWASGEQYF.

The chain uses TRBV5-1 and TRBJ2-5, with 15 bases identical to TRBD2. Germline CDR1 reads SGHRS; CDR2 reads YFSETQ. Trimming cost V 4 bases and J 4 bases; bases outside gene matches: 5. This CDR3 has 16 amino acids. The CDR3 loop is CASSQGLAGGPETQYF. The CDR3 nucleotides are TGCGCCAGCAGCCAAGGACTAGCGGGGGGGCCAGAGACCCAGTACTTC.

The chain couples TRBV5-6 to TRBJ2-3; D might be TRBD2 (5 bases). V was shortened by 2 bases and J by 4 bases, with 17 bases between the two germline ends. This CDR3 is built from 16 residues. From germline, CDR1 is SGHDT and CDR2 YYEEEE. The CDR3 DNA is TGTGCCAGCAGCTTAAGGATAACGTTCGGGGCAGATACGCAGTATTTT. Its protein is CASSLRITFGADTQYF. The variable domain in full, with the rest retrieved from reference TRBV5-6 and TRBJ2-3, is DAGVTQSPTHLIKTRGQQVTLRCSPKSGHDTVSWYQQALGQGPQFIFQYYEEEERQRGNFPDRFSGHQFPNYSSELNVNALLLGDSALYLCASSLRITFGADTQYFGPGTRLTVL.

The chain couples TRBV5-1 to TRBJ1-1; D is perhaps TRBD1 (6 bases). Trimming removed 2 bases at V and 0 bases at J, with 17 bases between. CDR3 length: 17 amino acids. Germline assignment: CDR1 SGHRS and CDR2 YFSETQ. The CDR3 DNA sequence: TGCGCCAGCAGCTTTCGGGGCAGGGAGGGGGTGAACACTGAAGCTTTCTTT. Translating it yields CASSFRGREGVNTEAFF.

CDR3 amino acids: CSVRLLLGAPNYGYTF. CDR3 bases: TGCAGCGTTCGTCTTCTTCTGGGGGCGCCTAACTATGGCTACACCTTC. This rearrangement joins TRBV29-1 to TRBJ1-2, with D possibly TRBD1 on 6 matching bases. Germline CDR1 is SQVTM and CDR2 is ANQGSEA. Trimming took off 5 bases at V and 0 bases at J, with 19 bases between the two ends. The CDR3 length is 16 residues.

CDR3 sequence (DNA): TGTGCCAGCAGCTTAAATCAGGACTATGGCTACACCTTC. Its protein is CASSLNQDYGYTF. The J gene is TRBJ1-2, the V gene TRBV7-9; no definite D call. There are 13 residues in the CDR3. Trimming removed 2 bases from V and 3 bases from J, with 7 bases in between. CDR1 is SEHNR, CDR2 FQNEAQ, per germline (reference sequence). The full variable domain, completed using reference TRBV7-9 and TRBJ1-2, is DTGVSQNPRHKITKRGQNVTFRCDPISEHNRLYWYRQTLGQGPEFLTYFQNEAQLEKSRLLSDRFSAERPKGSFSTLEIQRTEQGDSAMYLCASSLNQDYGYTFGSGTRLTVV.

The rearrangement links TRBV2 to TRBJ1-5; possibly TRBD1 for D (6 bases). The CDR3 has 15 residues. V gave up 2 bases and J gave up 7 bases, with 15 bases separating them. CDR1 SNHLY and CDR2 FYNNEI come from the germline V gene. The CDR3 protein is CASSEQGLGAQPQHF. The CDR3 DNA follows: TGTGCCAGCAGTGAACAGGGGTTGGGCGCACAGCCCCAGCATTTT.

The chain employs TRBV19 and TRBJ2-3; D is undetermined. Germline CDR1 reads LNHDA; CDR2 reads SQIVND (reference sequence). Trimming cost V 1 base and J 3 bases, with 11 bases left between them. The CDR3 length is 15 residues. The chain's CDR3 is CASSIGGRLTDTQYF. The CDR3, as DNA: TGTGCCAGTAGTATAGGTGGCAGGCTGACAGATACGCAGTATTTT.

This clone was observed at least ten times. V usage is TRBV2 and J usage is TRBJ2-7, with D tentatively TRBD2 (6 bases). The length of the CDR3 is 14 residues. The V end lost 9 bases, the J end lost 2 bases, and 17 bases lay between the germline ends. The germline CDR1 and CDR2 sequences are SNHLY and FYNNEI. In DNA form, the CDR3 reads TGTGCCAGTACCGGGGACTCCGAACCCTACGAGCAGTACTTC. Translating it yields CASTGDSEPYEQYF. Full variable domain (remainder filled in from reference TRBV2 and TRBJ2-7): EPEVTQTPSHQVTQMGQEVILRCVPISNHLYFYWYRQILGQKVEFLVSFYNNEISEKSEIFDDQFSVERPDGSNFTLKIRSTKLEDSAMYFCASTGDSEPYEQYFGPGTRLTVT.

This chain joins TRBV2 and TRBJ2-7; 7 bases fit TRBD1. Germline-derived CDR1 and CDR2 are SNHLY and FYNNEI. The CDR3 sequence is 13 residues long. With 9 bases clipped from V and 2 bases from J, the junction kept 7 bases outside the gene matches. CDR3 DNA sequence: TGTGCCAGTGATGGACAGGACACCTACGAGCAGTACTTC. Protein product: CASDGQDTYEQYF.